The sequence of this T cell receptor (beta chain) was determined in a study of long-term antiretroviral therapy in people with HIV. Study-level information: It was about a decade after the earliest samples that the 2015 immediate-ART recommendation appeared. Study findings and constraints: Before ART, certain clones expanded, and these dominated the repertoire at all time points. Blood collection from about 2004 to 2017 possibly occurred under older ART regimens.

Remarks on this clone: Antigen unknown.

Germline trimming cut 6 bases from V and 4 bases from J; bases unmatched to any gene: 10. Germline values: CDR1 SQVTM, CDR2 ANQGSEA. This CDR3 comprises 14 residues. Sequencing relied on immunoSEQ assay v3.0, run at survey level. Assay: immunoSEQ multiplex PCR; the TCRdb copy retains only in-frame clones and omits some. The sample consists of tens of thousands of clones, around 96% of them appearing once. Going into DNA extraction, samples held about 1-10 million cryopreserved PBMC. This sample comprised unsorted PBMCs, obtained 5.3 years after starting antiretroviral therapy. The sequence derives from a man under 40 with HIV. This chain uses TRBV29-1 with TRBJ1-1, with 8 bases aligning to TRBD1. This CDR3 is CSVGLQGVGTEAFF. The CDR3 bases are TGCAGCGTGGGGCTACAGGGGGTCGGCACTGAAGCTTTCTTT.